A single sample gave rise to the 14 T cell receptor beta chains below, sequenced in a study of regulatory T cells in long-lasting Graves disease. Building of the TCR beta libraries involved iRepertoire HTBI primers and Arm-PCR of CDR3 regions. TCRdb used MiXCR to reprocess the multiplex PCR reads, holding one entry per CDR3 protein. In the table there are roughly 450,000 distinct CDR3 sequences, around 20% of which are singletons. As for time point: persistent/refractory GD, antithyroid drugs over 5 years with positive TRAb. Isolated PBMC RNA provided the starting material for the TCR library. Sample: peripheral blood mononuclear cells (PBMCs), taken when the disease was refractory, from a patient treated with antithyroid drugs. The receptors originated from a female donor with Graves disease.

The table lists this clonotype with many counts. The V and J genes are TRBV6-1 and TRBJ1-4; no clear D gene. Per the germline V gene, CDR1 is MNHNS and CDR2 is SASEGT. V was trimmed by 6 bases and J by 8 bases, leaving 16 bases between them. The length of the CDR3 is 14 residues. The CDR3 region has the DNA TGTGCCAGCAGAAATCCGGGCGAGGGAGAAAAACTGTTTTTT. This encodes CASRNPGEGEKLFF.

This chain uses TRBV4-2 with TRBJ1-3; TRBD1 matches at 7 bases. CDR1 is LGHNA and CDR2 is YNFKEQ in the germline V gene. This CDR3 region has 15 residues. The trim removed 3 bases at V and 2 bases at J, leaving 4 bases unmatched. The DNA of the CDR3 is TGTGCCAGCAGCCAGGATCAGGGGGCTGGAAACACCATATATTTT. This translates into CASSQDQGAGNTIYF.

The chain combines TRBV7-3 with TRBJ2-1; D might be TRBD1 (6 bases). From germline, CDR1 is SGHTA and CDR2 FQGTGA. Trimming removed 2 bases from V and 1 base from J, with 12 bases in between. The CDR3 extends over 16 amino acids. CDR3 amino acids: CASSLVGTRSYNEQFF. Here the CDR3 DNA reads TGTGCCAGCAGCTTAGTAGGGACAAGATCCTACAATGAGCAGTTCTTC. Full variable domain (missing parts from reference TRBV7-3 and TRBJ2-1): GAGVSQTPSNKVTEKGKYVELRCDPISGHTALYWYRQSLGQGPEFLIYFQGTGAADDSGLPNDRFFAVRPEGSVSTLKIQRTERGDSAVYLCASSLVGTRSYNEQFFGPGTRLTVL.

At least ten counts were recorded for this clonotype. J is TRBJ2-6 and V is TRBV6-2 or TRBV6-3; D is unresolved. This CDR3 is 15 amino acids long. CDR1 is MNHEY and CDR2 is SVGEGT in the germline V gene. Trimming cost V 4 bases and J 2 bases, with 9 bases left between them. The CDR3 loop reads CASSSPPPGANVLTF. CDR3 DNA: TGTGCCAGCAGTTCCCCCCCCCCTGGGGCCAACGTCCTGACTTTC.

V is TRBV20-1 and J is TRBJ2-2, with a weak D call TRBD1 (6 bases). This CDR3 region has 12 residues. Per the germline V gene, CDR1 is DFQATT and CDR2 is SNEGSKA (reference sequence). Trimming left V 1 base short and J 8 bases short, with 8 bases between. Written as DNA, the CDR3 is TGCAGTGCTAGAGTAGGGACAGGGGAGCTGTTTTTT. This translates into CSARVGTGELFF.

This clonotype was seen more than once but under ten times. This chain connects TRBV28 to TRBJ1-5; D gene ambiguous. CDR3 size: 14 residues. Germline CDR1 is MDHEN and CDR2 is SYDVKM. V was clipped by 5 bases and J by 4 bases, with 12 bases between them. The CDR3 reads CASSAVGTNQPQHF. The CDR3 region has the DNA TGTGCCAGCAGTGCGGTCGGAACAAATCAGCCCCAGCATTTT.

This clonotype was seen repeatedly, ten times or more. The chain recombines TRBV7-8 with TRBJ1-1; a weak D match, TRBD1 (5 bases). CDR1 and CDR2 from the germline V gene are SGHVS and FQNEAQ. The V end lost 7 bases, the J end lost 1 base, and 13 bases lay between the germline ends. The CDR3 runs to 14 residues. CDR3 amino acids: CASTKWDRNTEAFF. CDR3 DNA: TGTGCCAGCACCAAATGGGACCGGAACACTGAAGCTTTCTTT.

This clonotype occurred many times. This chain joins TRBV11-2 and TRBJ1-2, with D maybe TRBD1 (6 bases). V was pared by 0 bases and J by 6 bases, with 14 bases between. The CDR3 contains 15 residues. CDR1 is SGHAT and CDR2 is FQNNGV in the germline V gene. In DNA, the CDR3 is TGTGCCAGCAGCTTAGATTTAAGGGGGTCCGATGGCTACACCTTC. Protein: CASSLDLRGSDGYTF.

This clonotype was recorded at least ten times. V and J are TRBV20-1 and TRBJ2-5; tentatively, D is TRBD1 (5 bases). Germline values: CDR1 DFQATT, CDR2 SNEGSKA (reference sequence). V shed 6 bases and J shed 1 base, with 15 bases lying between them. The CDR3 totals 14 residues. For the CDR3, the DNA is TGCAGTGCCCCTAAAGGGGTATTCCAAGAGACCCAGTACTTC. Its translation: CSAPKGVFQETQYF.

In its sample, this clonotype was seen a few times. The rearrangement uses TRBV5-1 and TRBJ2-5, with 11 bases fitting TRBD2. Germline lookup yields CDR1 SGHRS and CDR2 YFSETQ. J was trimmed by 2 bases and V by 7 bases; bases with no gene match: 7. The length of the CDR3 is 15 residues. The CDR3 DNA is TGCGCCAGCGGACCGGGACTAGCGGAACAAGAGACCCAGTACTTC. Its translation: CASGPGLAEQETQYF.

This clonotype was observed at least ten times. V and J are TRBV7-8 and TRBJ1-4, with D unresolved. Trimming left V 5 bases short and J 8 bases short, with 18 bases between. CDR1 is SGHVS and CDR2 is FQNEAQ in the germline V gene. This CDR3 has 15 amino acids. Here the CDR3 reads CASSINPPTDEKLFF. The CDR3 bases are TGTGCCAGCAGCATAAACCCTCCGACGGACGAAAAACTGTTTTTT.

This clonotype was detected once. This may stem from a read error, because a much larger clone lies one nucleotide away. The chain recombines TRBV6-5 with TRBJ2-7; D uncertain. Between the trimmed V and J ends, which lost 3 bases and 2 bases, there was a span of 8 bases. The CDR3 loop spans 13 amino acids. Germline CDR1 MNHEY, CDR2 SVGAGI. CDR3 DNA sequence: TGTGCCAGCAGTTATGTCCTAGCCTACGAGCAGTACTTC. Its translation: CASSYVLAYEQYF.

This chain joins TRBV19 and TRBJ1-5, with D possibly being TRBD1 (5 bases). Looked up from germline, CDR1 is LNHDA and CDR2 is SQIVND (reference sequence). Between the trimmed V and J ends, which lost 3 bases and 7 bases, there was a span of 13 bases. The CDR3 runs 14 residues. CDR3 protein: CASSIGQGPQPQHF. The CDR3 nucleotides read TGTGCCAGTAGTATTGGGCAGGGTCCCCAGCCCCAGCATTTT. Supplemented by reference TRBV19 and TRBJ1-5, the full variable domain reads DGGITQSPKYLFRKEGQNVTLSCEQNLNHDAMYWYRQDPGQGLRLIYYSQIVNDFQKGDIAEGYSVSREKKESFPLTVTSAQKNPTAFYLCASSIGQGPQPQHFGDGTRLSIL.

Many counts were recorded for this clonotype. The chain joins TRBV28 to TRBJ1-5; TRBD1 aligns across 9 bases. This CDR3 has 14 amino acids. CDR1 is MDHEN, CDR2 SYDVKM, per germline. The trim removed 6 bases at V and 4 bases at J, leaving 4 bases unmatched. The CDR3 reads CASRIDRGNQPQHF. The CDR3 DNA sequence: TGTGCCAGCAGGATAGACAGGGGGAATCAGCCCCAGCATTTT.